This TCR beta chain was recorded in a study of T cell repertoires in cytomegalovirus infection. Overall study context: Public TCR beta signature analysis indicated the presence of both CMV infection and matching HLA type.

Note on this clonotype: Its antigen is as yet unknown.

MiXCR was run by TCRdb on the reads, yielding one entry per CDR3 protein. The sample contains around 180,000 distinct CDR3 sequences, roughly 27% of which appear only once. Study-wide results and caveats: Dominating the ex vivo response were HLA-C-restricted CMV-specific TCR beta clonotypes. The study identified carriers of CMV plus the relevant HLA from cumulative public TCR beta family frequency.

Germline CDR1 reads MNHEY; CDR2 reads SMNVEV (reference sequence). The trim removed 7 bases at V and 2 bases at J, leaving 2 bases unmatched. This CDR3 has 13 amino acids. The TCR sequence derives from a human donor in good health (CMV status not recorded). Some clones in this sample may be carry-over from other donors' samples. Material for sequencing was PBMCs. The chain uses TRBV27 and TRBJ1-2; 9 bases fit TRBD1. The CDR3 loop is CASNTGGNYGYTF. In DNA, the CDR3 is TGTGCCAGCAACACAGGGGGCAACTATGGCTACACCTTC.